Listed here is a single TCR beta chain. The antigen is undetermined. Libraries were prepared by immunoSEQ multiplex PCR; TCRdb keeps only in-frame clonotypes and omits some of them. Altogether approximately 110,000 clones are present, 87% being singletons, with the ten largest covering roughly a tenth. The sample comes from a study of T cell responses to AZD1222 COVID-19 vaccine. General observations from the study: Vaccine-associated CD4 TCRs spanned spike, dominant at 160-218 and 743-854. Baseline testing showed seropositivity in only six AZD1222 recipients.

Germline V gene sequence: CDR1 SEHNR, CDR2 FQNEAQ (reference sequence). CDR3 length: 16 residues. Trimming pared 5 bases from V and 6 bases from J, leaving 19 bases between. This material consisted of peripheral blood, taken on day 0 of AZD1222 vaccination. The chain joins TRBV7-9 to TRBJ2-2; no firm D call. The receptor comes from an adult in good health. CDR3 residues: CASSGIGQLVAGELFF. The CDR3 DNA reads TGTGCCAGCAGCGGGATAGGGCAGCTCGTCGCCGGGGAGCTGTTTTTT. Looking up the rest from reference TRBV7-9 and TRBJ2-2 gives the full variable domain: DTGVSQNPRHKITKRGQNVTFRCDPISEHNRLYWYRQTLGQGPEFLTYFQNEAQLEKSRLLSDRFSAERPKGSFSTLEIQRTEQGDSAMYLCASSGIGQLVAGELFFGEGSRLTVL.